These 13 T cell receptor beta chains came from one sample sequenced in a study of blood T cell repertoires in COVID-19. The repertoire was sequenced with immunoSEQ multiplex PCR; TCRdb's copy has only in-frame clones and lacks some. The sample has about 270,000 clones, about 83% seen once. Specimen: peripheral blood. The receptors shown here come from an elderly woman with COVID-19, enrolled during active disease.

The J gene is TRBJ1-1, the V gene TRBV6-5, with unresolved D. CDR1 and CDR2 (germline): MNHEY, SVGAGI. The ends were cut back, 0 bases at V and 0 bases at J, with 8 bases in the middle. The CDR3 consists of 15 residues. As DNA, the CDR3 is TGTGCCAGCAGTTACTCGCCAGAATTGAACACTGAAGCTTTCTTT. The encoded protein is CASSYSPELNTEAFF.

The gene calls are TRBV19 and TRBJ2-2; 8 nucleotides align to TRBD1. The ends lost 5 bases at V and 5 bases at J; junction bases unmatched: 4. The CDR3 runs to 14 residues. Germline loops: CDR1 LNHDA, CDR2 SQIVND (reference sequence). The CDR3 loop reads CASSPYRGTGELFF. CDR3 nucleotides: TGTGCCAGTAGTCCGTACAGGGGGACCGGGGAGCTGTTTTTT.

V gene TRBV29-1 combines with J gene TRBJ2-7; D is unclear. This CDR3 comprises 12 residues. Trimming took 2 bases from V and 3 from J, leaving 8 bases between them. The germline V gene has CDR1 SQVTM and CDR2 ANQGSEA. Written as DNA, the CDR3 is TGCAGCGTTGAACTGGCCGACTACGAGCAGTACTTC. Translated: CSVELADYEQYF.

Comment on this clone: This same CDR3 is encoded by further DNA sequences in the sample. The chain combines TRBV5-1 with TRBJ1-4; no definite D call. Trimming removed 0 bases from V and 0 bases from J, with 3 bases in between. The CDR3 loop spans 14 amino acids. Germline loops: CDR1 SGHRS, CDR2 YFSETQ. The chain's CDR3 is CASSLGATNEKLFF. CDR3 nucleotides: TGCGCCAGCAGCTTGGGCGCAACTAATGAAAAACTGTTTTTT.

This clone was counted a few times. The chain couples TRBV27 to TRBJ1-2; TRBD1 agrees at 7 bases. V trimming: 6 bases; J trimming: 2 bases; junction bases outside the gene matches: 12. This CDR3 contains 16 residues. CDR1 and CDR2 from the germline V gene are MNHEY and SMNVEV (reference sequence). CDR3 nucleotide sequence: TGTGCCAGCAGGACCACAGACAGGGTCGGGAACTATGGCTACACCTTC. It specifies CASRTTDRVGNYGYTF.

The rearrangement links TRBV7-9 to TRBJ2-3; D gene uncertain. The CDR3 runs 10 residues. CDR1 is SEHNR, CDR2 FQNEAQ, per germline (reference sequence). Trimming left V 7 bases short and J 5 bases short, with 4 bases between. The CDR3 DNA is TGTGCCAGCACCCGAGATACGCAGTATTTT. It translates to CASTRDTQYF.

This sequence joins TRBV6-1 and TRBJ2-3; possibly TRBD2 for D (7 bases). V was cut by 3 bases and J by 3 bases, with 16 bases left in between. CDR1 and CDR2 from the germline V gene are MNHNS and SASEGT. The CDR3 is 16 residues long. The CDR3 DNA follows: TGTGCCAGCAGTGATGCTGGCGGGGGCGGAACAGATACGCAGTATTTT. It codes for CASSDAGGGGTDTQYF.

The rearrangement uses TRBV19 and TRBJ1-1; D unresolved. Trimming shortened V by 7 bases and J by 3 bases, and 15 bases separated the two germline ends. CDR1 and CDR2 from the germline V gene are LNHDA and SQIVND (reference sequence). This CDR3 has 14 amino acids. CDR3 in amino acids: CASNSPNMDTEAFF. In nucleotides, the CDR3 is TGTGCCAGTAATAGTCCCAATATGGACACTGAAGCTTTCTTT.

The chain couples TRBV5-4 to TRBJ2-3; 10 bases are a match to TRBD2. The V and J ends lost 4 bases and 3 bases, in that order; junction bases with no gene match: 11. The CDR3 covers 17 residues. Germline loops: CDR1 SGHNT, CDR2 YYREEE (reference sequence). In DNA form, the CDR3 reads TGTGCCAGCAGCCACAGCGGGGGGGGCAGTTTAACAGATACGCAGTATTTT. Protein: CASSHSGGGSLTDTQYF. Filled out from reference TRBV5-4 and TRBJ2-3, the complete variable domain reads ETGVTQSPTHLIKTRGQQVTLRCSSQSGHNTVSWYQQALGQGPQFIFQYYREEENGRGNFPPRFSGLQFPNYSSELNVNALELDDSALYLCASSHSGGGSLTDTQYFGPGTRLTVL.

This clone was counted between two and nine times. The chain uses TRBV6-1 and TRBJ1-2; D perhaps matches TRBD1 (5 bases). Trimming left V 2 bases short and J 5 bases short, with 12 bases between. Per germline, CDR1 MNHNS and CDR2 SASEGT. The CDR3 has 14 amino acids. In DNA, the CDR3 is TGTGCCAGCAGTGAATTGGGGCAGGGTTATGGCTACACCTTC. Protein sequence: CASSELGQGYGYTF.

The rearrangement joins TRBV19 to TRBJ1-2, with TRBD1 as a possible D gene (5 bases). Germline CDR1 LNHDA, CDR2 SQIVND (reference sequence). Trimming took off 7 bases at V and 4 bases at J, with 16 bases between the two ends. There are 14 residues in the CDR3. The CDR3 DNA reads TGTGCCAGTACCCTCCAGGAAGGGGTCTATGGCTACACCTTC. This sequence encodes CASTLQEGVYGYTF.

The chain couples TRBV5-6 to TRBJ1-6, with D tentatively TRBD1 (5 bases). CDR1 and CDR2 from the germline V gene are SGHDT and YYEEEE. The CDR3 sequence is 14 residues long. The V end lost 0 bases, the J end lost 7 bases, and 8 bases lay between the germline ends. CDR3 amino acids: CASSLAGPNSPLHF. In DNA form, the CDR3 reads TGTGCCAGCAGCTTGGCAGGGCCGAATTCACCCCTCCACTTT.

The chain carries TRBV7-3 and TRBJ2-3; D is ambiguous. Germline V gives CDR1 SGHTA, CDR2 FQGTGA. The CDR3 runs to 12 residues. The V gene lost 5 bases and the J gene lost 3 bases, with 6 bases spanning the gap. CDR3 DNA sequence: TGTGCCAGCAGCCCGTCGACAGATACGCAGTATTTT. It translates to CASSPSTDTQYF.